This T cell receptor beta chain comes out of a study of T cells in women clearing cervical HPV infection. Turning to the study itself: Controls were women whose single incident HPV16 infection cleared within 12 months without precancer or cancer.

Remarks on this clone: Its antigen is unknown. The DNA ends 3 residues before the CDR3 does, and the rest of the CDR3 is filled in from the germline J gene.

The CDR3 runs to 12 residues. Germline lookup yields CDR1 SGHTA and CDR2 FQGNSA. Study conclusions and caveats: CIN3+ cases had significantly higher TCR richness than controls; evenness did not differ. TRBV6-7 abundance was lower in cases than controls (roughly 0.12% versus 0.15%).

Dot-blot hybridization genotyped cervical HPV amplified with MY09/MY11 PCR. The protocol was immunoSEQ multiplex PCR, while the TCRdb copy is restricted to in-frame clones and leaves out a portion. Its listing shows tens of thousands of clones. This sequence was found in a woman aged 18 to 69 with a cervical HPV16 infection that either progressed to CIN3+ or cleared (not recorded which). The genes are TRBV7-2 and TRBJ2-3; a possible D gene is TRBD1 (5 bases). The specimen was blood buffy coat. The CDR3 spells CASSLSRQPQYF. Incomplete CDR3 DNA: TGTGCCAGCAGCTTATCCCGACAGCCG.